The 30 T cell receptor beta chains below come from one sample, sequenced in a study of T-cell reconstitution after alpha-beta-depleted transplantation in children (dated by TCRdb to about 2016). The library relied on PCR. This sample was sequenced with an Illumina HiSeq 2500. To normalize quantification of the TCRbeta repertoire, the TCR libraries were built with molecular barcoding that relied on unique molecular identifiers. TCRdb reworked the public reads: Q25 trimming with fastp, MiXCR clone assembly, productive beta chains retained. CDR3 protein sequences are deduplicated, and each keeps its most common genes and DNA. The sample yields about 600,000 distinct CDR3 sequences; roughly 10% were counted once. Less than 5% of the sample comes from the top ten. This specimen consisted of PBMCs from the stem cell graft donor, obtained from the stem cell graft. The source is a human donor who donated a stem cell graft to a child with acute myeloid leukemia.

This clonotype was picked up a small number of times. This CDR3 is CASSSGTGLYEQYF. The CDR3 nucleotides read TGTGCCAGCAGCTCCGGGACAGGGCTCTACGAGCAGTACTTC. The chain links TRBV11-2 to TRBJ2-7, with 9 bases identical to TRBD1. The CDR3 length is 14 residues. Germline loops: CDR1 SGHAT, CDR2 FQNNGV. V shed 4 bases and J 3 bases; nucleotides not matched to a gene: 4.

The chain carries TRBV29-1 and TRBJ2-7; the D is unclear. The germline V and J ends were trimmed by 6 bases and 3 bases, with 18 bases remaining between them. Per the germline V gene, CDR1 is SQVTM and CDR2 is ANQGSEA. CDR3 length: 14 residues. The CDR3 reads CSVRPAAYSYEQYF. The CDR3 DNA reads TGCAGCGTCAGGCCAGCAGCCTATAGCTACGAGCAGTACTTC.

In its sample, this clonotype was seen a few times. This sequence joins TRBV29-1 and TRBJ2-3; D gene uncertain. V lost 5 bases and J 1 base, leaving 16 bases between the germline ends. CDR3 length: 15 residues. Germline CDR1 is SQVTM and CDR2 is ANQGSEA. CDR3 sequence (DNA): TGCAGCGTTCCCGGATTAGCTAGTGGCACAGATACGCAGTATTTT. It is translated as CSVPGLASGTDTQYF.

Many counts were recorded for this clonotype. The V gene is TRBV29-1, the J gene TRBJ2-3; D is perhaps TRBD2 (6 bases). The germline gives CDR1 SQVTM, CDR2 ANQGSEA. Trimming pared 2 bases from V and 1 base from J, leaving 10 bases between. The CDR3 spans 14 residues. The CDR3 is CSVEREVGTDTQYF. In DNA form, the CDR3 reads TGCAGCGTTGAAAGGGAGGTAGGCACAGATACGCAGTATTTT.

This CDR3 reads CSAREDLRHQDRGAAYYTF. CDR3 nucleotides: TGCAGTGCTAGAGAGGATCTCCGTCACCAAGACAGGGGTGCCGCGTATTACACCTTC. This sequence joins TRBV20-1 and TRBJ1-2; 8 bases agree with TRBD1. The CDR3 length is 19 residues. Trimming removed 0 bases from V and 11 bases from J; junction bases left unmatched: 26. The germline CDR1 and CDR2 sequences are DFQATT and SNEGSKA (reference sequence).

The chain joins TRBV12-3 or TRBV12-4 to TRBJ1-1; tentative D call: TRBD1 (5 bases). The V end was cut by 4 bases, the J end by 5 bases, with 14 bases between. This CDR3 is 14 amino acids long. The CDR3 region has the DNA TGTGCCAGCAGTTCCCAGGTTAAGGGGACTGAAGCTTTCTTT. This gives the protein CASSSQVKGTEAFF.

This clonotype came up many times. J is TRBJ2-2 and V is TRBV5-1; 9 nucleotides match TRBD1. Germline lookup yields CDR1 SGHRS and CDR2 YFSETQ. The J segment lost 0 bases and the V segment lost 7 bases, leaving 7 bases of the junction unmatched. The CDR3 loop spans 16 amino acids. The CDR3 spells CASQDRGIANTGELFF. CDR3 nucleotides: TGCGCCAGCCAAGACAGGGGGATCGCGAACACCGGGGAGCTGTTTTTT.

The CDR3 DNA sequence: TGCAGCGTTGCTTCGACTACCTACACCGGGGAGCTGTTTTTT. This translates into CSVASTTYTGELFF. The chain is built from TRBV29-1 and TRBJ2-2; D perhaps matches TRBD2 (5 bases). The germline CDR1 and CDR2 sequences are SQVTM and ANQGSEA. V lost 4 bases to trimming and J lost 3 bases, with 12 bases between them. This CDR3 comprises 14 residues.

The genes are TRBV6-2 or TRBV6-3 and TRBJ2-2; TRBD2 matches 9 bases. Per germline, CDR1 MNHEY and CDR2 SVGEGT. This CDR3 is built from 16 residues. V lost 5 bases and J lost 5; bases outside the gene matches: 9. The CDR3 DNA sequence: TGTGCCAGCAGTACTTTAGCGGGAGTAGGAACCGGGGAGCTGTTTTTT. It encodes CASSTLAGVGTGELFF.

The V call is TRBV30, the J call TRBJ2-1; 8 bases are shared with TRBD2. V was clipped by 2 bases and J by 0 bases; unmatched bases: 0. The germline gives CDR1 GTSNPN, CDR2 SVGIG (reference sequence). This CDR3 has 14 residues. CDR3 sequence: CAWSSGSSYNEQFF. CDR3 nucleotide sequence: TGTGCCTGGAGTAGCGGGAGCTCCTACAATGAGCAGTTCTTC.

The sample holds many counts of this clonotype. The gene calls are TRBV6-5 and TRBJ1-6; TRBD1 matches 7 bases. J lost 10 bases, V lost 1 base, and 7 bases had no gene match. Germline assignment: CDR1 MNHEY and CDR2 SVGAGI. The CDR3 contains 15 residues. CDR3: CASSYWTGGGSPLHF. CDR3 in DNA: TGTGCCAGCAGTTACTGGACAGGAGGCGGGTCACCCCTCCACTTT.

The rearrangement joins TRBV18 to TRBJ2-1; possible D gene TRBD2, 5 bases. With 2 bases removed from V and 5 bases from J, the gap between germline ends came to 22 bases. Germline V gene lookup returns CDR1 KGHSH and CDR2 LQKENI. The CDR3 consists of 18 residues. The CDR3 bases are TGTGCCAGCTCACCATTTTCCTTGACGACCTCCGGGGACAATGAGCAGTTCTTC. Translated, it gives CASSPFSLTTSGDNEQFF.

The chain uses TRBV7-9 and TRBJ1-5; the match to TRBD1 covers 9 bases. With 5 bases clipped from V and 5 bases from J, the junction kept 13 bases outside the gene matches. Germline loops: CDR1 SEHNR, CDR2 FQNEAQ (reference sequence). The CDR3 is 17 residues long. The CDR3 sequence is CASSLGQGKDTDQPQHF. For the CDR3, the DNA is TGTGCCAGCAGCCTCGGACAGGGGAAAGACACTGATCAGCCCCAGCATTTT. The full variable domain, with the rest looked up from reference TRBV7-9 and TRBJ1-5, is DTGVSQNPRHKITKRGQNVTFRCDPISEHNRLYWYRQTLGQGPEFLTYFQNEAQLEKSRLLSDRFSAERPKGSFSTLEIQRTEQGDSAMYLCASSLGQGKDTDQPQHFGDGTRLSIL.

This clonotype was counted at least ten times. The chain links TRBV5-1 to TRBJ1-2; D ambiguous. The CDR3 extends over 13 amino acids. CDR1 is SGHRS and CDR2 is YFSETQ in the germline V gene. V was cut by 4 bases and J by 8 bases, with 15 bases left in between. CDR3 in DNA: TGCGCCAGCAGCCGAGACCCGCCGGAGGGCTACACCTTC. Translated: CASSRDPPEGYTF.

The V call is TRBV6-4, the J call TRBJ2-2; TRBD1 matches 8 bases. The CDR3 sequence is 18 residues long. CDR1 MRHNA and CDR2 SNTAGT come from the germline V gene. The V and J ends lost 2 bases and 2 bases, in that order; junction bases with no gene match: 10. The DNA for the CDR3 is TGTGCCAGCAGTGACCCTCCGGGACAGGCCTTAAACACCGGGGAGCTGTTTTTT. Its protein product is CASSDPPGQALNTGELFF.

This clonotype was seen more than once but under ten times. The genes are TRBV6-1 and TRBJ2-1; 12 nucleotides match TRBD2. Unmatched junction bases numbered 2, after V lost 6 bases and J lost 2 bases. The germline gives CDR1 MNHNS, CDR2 SASEGT. The CDR3 is made up of 15 amino acids. For the CDR3, the DNA is TGTGCCAGCAGACCTAGCGGGAGGGCCTACAATGAGCAGTTCTTC. It yields the protein CASRPSGRAYNEQFF.

The sample holds many counts of this clonotype. The V and J genes are TRBV19 and TRBJ1-2; no definite D call. Germline V gene lookup returns CDR1 LNHDA and CDR2 SQIVND (reference sequence). V lost 5 bases, J lost 7 bases, and 14 bases lay in between. The CDR3 has 13 residues. CDR3 bases: TGTGCCAGTAGTGGGTGGACCTTTGCTGGCTACACCTTC. It encodes CASSGWTFAGYTF. Drawing the rest from reference TRBV19 and TRBJ1-2, the complete variable domain is DGGITQSPKYLFRKEGQNVTLSCEQNLNHDAMYWYRQDPGQGLRLIYYSQIVNDFQKGDIAEGYSVSREKKESFPLTVTSAQKNPTAFYLCASSGWTFAGYTFGSGTRLTVV.

The chain joins TRBV6-1 to TRBJ1-2, with 8 bases matching TRBD1. This CDR3 has 15 amino acids. The ends lost 4 bases at V and 5 bases at J; junction bases unmatched: 9. The germline CDR1 and CDR2 sequences are MNHNS and SASEGT. The CDR3 protein is CASSVATGVGYGYTF. DNA of the CDR3: TGTGCCAGCAGTGTCGCGACAGGGGTGGGGTATGGCTACACCTTC.

The chain has TRBV29-1 and TRBJ2-4; the D is unclear. Germline values: CDR1 SQVTM, CDR2 ANQGSEA. Trimming stripped 1 base from V and 0 bases from J, with 7 bases between. This CDR3 is built from 14 residues. The CDR3 DNA reads as TGCAGCGTTGAAGGCTGGGAAGCCAAAAACATTCAGTACTTC. It is translated as CSVEGWEAKNIQYF.

Ten or more counts support this clonotype. The chain is built from TRBV20-1 and TRBJ2-4; D gene unclear. The V and J ends lost 0 bases and 1 base respectively, with 7 bases between them. The germline V gene encodes CDR1 DFQATT and CDR2 SNEGSKA (reference sequence). The CDR3 runs to 14 residues. As DNA, the CDR3 is TGCAGTGCTAGAGAGGGGTCCGCCAAAAACATTCAGTACTTC. This translates into CSAREGSAKNIQYF.

This clonotype was seen more than once but under ten times. CDR3 nucleotides: TGCAGCGGCTTAGAGGGGGACACGACCTCAATTCTGTTTTTT. Its translation is CSGLEGDTTSILFF. The chain carries TRBV29-1 and TRBJ1-4; TRBD1 is a possible D gene (6 bases). CDR1 SQVTM and CDR2 ANQGSEA come from the germline V gene. V was trimmed by 7 bases and J by 14 bases, leaving 26 bases between them. The CDR3 loop spans 14 amino acids. The whole variable domain, filled in from reference TRBV29-1 and TRBJ1-4, reads SAVISQKPSRDICQRGTSLTIQCQVDSQVTMMFWYRQQPGQSLTLIATANQGSEATYESGFVIDKFPISRPNLTFSTLTVSNMSPEDSSIYLCSGLEGDTTSILFFGSGTQLSVL.

The chain combines TRBV6-2 or TRBV6-3 with TRBJ2-7; tentatively, D is TRBD1 (5 bases). The CDR3 totals 14 residues. Trimming removed 8 bases at V and 7 bases at J, with 21 bases between. CDR1 and CDR2 from the germline V gene are MNHEY and SVGEGT. CDR3: CASLGVSLSGEQYF. In nucleotides, the CDR3 is TGTGCCAGCCTAGGCGTGAGCCTTTCAGGGGAGCAGTACTTC.

The table lists this clonotype with a few counts. This chain connects TRBV20-1 to TRBJ2-5; 8 bases are a match to TRBD2. Trimming took 6 bases from V and 0 from J; bases not matched to a gene: 9. Germline CDR1 and CDR2: DFQATT and SNEGSKA (reference sequence). The CDR3 runs to 15 residues. The chain's CDR3 is CSAYRTAGDQETQYF. CDR3 DNA sequence: TGCAGTGCATATAGGACAGCGGGAGACCAAGAGACCCAGTACTTC.

There are many counts of this clonotype. V is TRBV6-5 and J is TRBJ2-5; TRBD2 agrees at 10 bases. This CDR3 is built from 16 residues. Germline CDR1 reads MNHEY; CDR2 reads SVGAGI. V lost 2 bases, J lost 2 bases, and 5 bases stayed unmatched. Written as DNA, the CDR3 is TGTGCCAGCAGTTACCGAGGACTAGCGGTACAAGAGACCCAGTACTTC. Residues: CASSYRGLAVQETQYF.

This clonotype was detected many times. The chain uses TRBV20-1 and TRBJ2-3, with 13 positions matching TRBD2. V lost 5 bases and J lost 2; bases outside the gene matches: 4. CDR3 length: 15 amino acids. Germline V CDR1 and CDR2: DFQATT, SNEGSKA (reference sequence). In DNA, the CDR3 is TGCAGTGCTCAGGGACTAGCGGGAAACACAGATACGCAGTATTTT. It encodes CSAQGLAGNTDTQYF.

This clonotype has only a few counts. V and J are TRBV11-2 and TRBJ2-5; 9 bases match TRBD2. The CDR3 consists of 17 residues. Trimming removed 5 bases from V and 4 bases from J; junction bases left unmatched: 14. The V gene's germline CDR1 is SGHAT and CDR2 FQNNGV. CDR3 region: CASSKGGRAGGGETQYF. The CDR3 coding sequence is TGTGCCAGCAGCAAAGGAGGACGAGCGGGAGGAGGAGAGACCCAGTACTTC.

The chain combines TRBV28 with TRBJ2-3; TRBD2 matches 12 bases. The trim removed 5 bases at V and 6 bases at J, leaving 6 bases unmatched. The germline V gene has CDR1 MDHEN and CDR2 SYDVKM. CDR3 length equals 15 residues. The CDR3 spells CASSATSGSRDTQYF. The CDR3 coding sequence is TGTGCCAGCAGTGCGACTAGCGGGAGCAGGGATACGCAGTATTTT.

This clonotype was recorded many times. V usage is TRBV12-3 or TRBV12-4 and J usage is TRBJ2-2; 12 bases fit TRBD2. Trimming at V came to 6 bases and at J to 7 bases, leaving 3 bases not matched to a gene. This CDR3 has 14 amino acids. CDR3 DNA: TGTGCCAGCAGGCTAGCGGGAGGGATCGGGGAGCTGTTTTTT. Its translation is CASRLAGGIGELFF.

The sample holds many counts of this clonotype. V and J are TRBV5-1 and TRBJ1-5; a possible D gene is TRBD1 (6 bases). The CDR3 runs to 14 residues. Trimming took 7 bases from V and 3 from J, leaving 14 bases between them. CDR1 is SGHRS and CDR2 is YFSETQ in the germline V gene. The CDR3 DNA is TGCGCCAGCTCGCCGACAGGACCCAATCAGCCCCAGCATTTT. Protein sequence: CASSPTGPNQPQHF.

Here the CDR3 reads CSADLAGGPYEQYF. The CDR3 DNA reads as TGCAGCGCTGACCTAGCGGGAGGGCCGTACGAGCAGTACTTC. The chain employs TRBV29-1 and TRBJ2-7, with 12 bases fitting TRBD2. Looked up from germline, CDR1 is SQVTM and CDR2 is ANQGSEA. J was trimmed by 4 bases and V by 7 bases; bases with no gene match: 8. The CDR3 runs 14 residues.